This T cell receptor (beta chain) was profiled in a study of spatial heterogeneity in lung cancer. Study-wide findings and caveats: In blood, ubiquitous expanded tumor TCRs appeared more at resection than follow-up.

A unique molecular identifier was carried by every single TCR cDNA molecule. TCRdb processed the 5' RACE reads anew with MiXCR; each CDR3 protein has one entry. The profile covers tens of thousands of distinct CDR3 sequences, with around 7.6% appearing a single time and roughly a tenth taken by the ten largest. This clonotype was detected many times. Its antigen is still unknown. Sample time point: blood at routine non-recurrence follow-up after resection. V lost 4 bases and J lost 5; bases outside the gene matches: 17. Germline CDR1 reads SGHDT; CDR2 reads YYEEEE. The CDR3 extends over 17 amino acids.

V usage is TRBV5-6 and J usage is TRBJ1-1, with 7 bases that match TRBD1. This clonotype was sampled from a male donor with early-stage non-small cell lung cancer. Material: PBMCs, obtained at follow-up. The CDR3 spells CASSAGVGDSPVTEAFF. DNA of the CDR3: TGTGCCAGCAGCGCTGGGGTGGGGGACAGCCCGGTGACTGAAGCTTTCTTT.